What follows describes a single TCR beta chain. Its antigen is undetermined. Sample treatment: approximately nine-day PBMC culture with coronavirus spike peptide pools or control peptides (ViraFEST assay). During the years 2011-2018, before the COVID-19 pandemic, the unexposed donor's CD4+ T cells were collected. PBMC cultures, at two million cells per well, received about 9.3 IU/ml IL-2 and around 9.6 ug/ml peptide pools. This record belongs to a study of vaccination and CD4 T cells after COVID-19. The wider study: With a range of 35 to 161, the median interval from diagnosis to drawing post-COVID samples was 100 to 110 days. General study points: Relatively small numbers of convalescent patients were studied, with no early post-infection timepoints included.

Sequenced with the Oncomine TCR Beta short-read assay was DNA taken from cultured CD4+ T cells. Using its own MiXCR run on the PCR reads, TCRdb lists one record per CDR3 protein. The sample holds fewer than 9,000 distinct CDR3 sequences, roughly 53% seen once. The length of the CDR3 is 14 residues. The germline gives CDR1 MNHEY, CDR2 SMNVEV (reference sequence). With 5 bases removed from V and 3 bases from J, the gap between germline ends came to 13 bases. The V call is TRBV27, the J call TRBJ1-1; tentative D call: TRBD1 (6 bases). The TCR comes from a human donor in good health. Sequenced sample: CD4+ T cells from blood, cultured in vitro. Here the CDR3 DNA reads TGTGCCAGCAGTAGGGGAGGGGGGGACACTGAAGCTTTCTTT. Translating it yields CASSRGGGDTEAFF.